This T cell receptor beta chain was retrieved from a study of T cell changes during pregnancy in multiple sclerosis. The protocol was immunoSEQ multiplex PCR, while the TCRdb copy is restricted to in-frame clones and leaves out a portion. The repertoire has under 70,000 clones, 91% of them found once; the top ten carry approximately 1.4%. The germline gives CDR1 GTSNPN, CDR2 SVGIG (reference sequence). Trimming removed 2 bases at V and 0 bases at J, with 8 bases between. The CDR3 totals 13 residues. The sample consisted of peripheral blood, taken after pregnancy. This clonotype was obtained from a female donor in good health, enrolled as a control in a pregnancy study. The V call is TRBV30, the J call TRBJ2-7; D might be TRBD1 (6 bases). The CDR3 spells CAWSLDSSYEQYF. The CDR3 DNA sequence: TGTGCCTGGAGTCTGGACAGCTCCTACGAGCAGTACTTC.